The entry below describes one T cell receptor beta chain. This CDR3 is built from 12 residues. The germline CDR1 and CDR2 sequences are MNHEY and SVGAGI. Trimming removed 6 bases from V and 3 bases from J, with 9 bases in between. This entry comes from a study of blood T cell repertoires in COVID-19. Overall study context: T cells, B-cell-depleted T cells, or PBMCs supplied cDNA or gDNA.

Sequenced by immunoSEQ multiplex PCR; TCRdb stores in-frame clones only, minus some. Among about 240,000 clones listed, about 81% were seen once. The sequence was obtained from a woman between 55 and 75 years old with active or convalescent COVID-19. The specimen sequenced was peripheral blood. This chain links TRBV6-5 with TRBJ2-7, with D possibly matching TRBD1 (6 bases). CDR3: CASSSGDYEQYF. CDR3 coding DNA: TGTGCCAGCAGCTCAGGGGACTACGAGCAGTACTTC.